Following are 11 T cell receptor beta chains from one sample sequenced in a study of shared clonotypes between healthy human individuals. The assay was immunoSEQ multiplex PCR, and TCRdb's table has in-frame clones only and misses some. The sample has about 1.5 million clones, roughly 96% seen once; the top ten hold approximately 1.2%. Input material: naive CD4+ T cells sorted from blood. Subset reported: CD45RA+ positively selected. The receptor source for this set is a man between 25 and 39 years old in good health.

CDR3 region: CASSVGSQGAYGYTF. The CDR3 nucleotides read TGTGCCAGCAGCGTAGGGAGCCAGGGGGCTTATGGCTACACCTTC. The chain employs TRBV7-2 and TRBJ1-2, with 8 nucleotides matching TRBD1. V shed 5 bases, J shed 5 bases, and the junction held 10 bases outside the gene matches. Germline V gene lookup returns CDR1 SGHTA and CDR2 FQGNSA. The CDR3 extends over 15 amino acids. The full variable domain, rest sourced from reference TRBV7-2 and TRBJ1-2, is GAGVSQSPSNKVTEKGKDVELRCDPISGHTALYWYRQSLGQGLEFLIYFQGNSAPDKSGLPSDRFSAERTGGSVSTLTIQRTQQEDSAVYLCASSVGSQGAYGYTFGSGTRLTVV.

Concerning this clone: The sample holds other DNA sequences that translate to the same CDR3. J is TRBJ2-3 and V is TRBV14; D ambiguous. Germline V CDR1 and CDR2: SGHDN, FVKESK. The CDR3 runs 12 residues. With 1 base removed from V and 5 bases from J, the gap between germline ends came to 4 bases. This chain's CDR3 is CASSQVIDTQYF. CDR3 nucleotides: TGTGCCAGCAGCCAAGTGATAGATACGCAGTATTTT.

The chain carries TRBV5-1 and TRBJ2-4; 9 bases fit TRBD1. Losses at the gene ends were 4 bases for V and 2 bases for J; bases not matched to a gene: 4. The V gene's germline CDR1 is SGHRS and CDR2 YFSETQ. CDR3 length: 15 amino acids. The CDR3 loop is CASSKGQGPKNIQYF. CDR3 nucleotide sequence: TGCGCCAGCAGCAAAGGACAGGGGCCCAAAAACATTCAGTACTTC. Filled out from reference TRBV5-1 and TRBJ2-4, the complete variable domain reads KAGVTQTPRYLIKTRGQQVTLSCSPISGHRSVSWYQQTPGQGLQFLFEYFSETQRNKGNFPGRFSGRQFSNSRSEMNVSTLELGDSALYLCASSKGQGPKNIQYFGAGTRLSVL.

The chain employs TRBV30 and TRBJ2-3, with D tentatively TRBD2 (6 bases). The CDR3 consists of 14 residues. V was trimmed by 1 base and J by 0 bases, leaving 8 bases between them. The germline V gene has CDR1 GTSNPN and CDR2 SVGIG (reference sequence). The CDR3 coding sequence is TGTGCCTGGAGTGCGGGACTGAGCACAGATACGCAGTATTTT. Translated: CAWSAGLSTDTQYF.

This chain uses TRBV28 with TRBJ2-1; 14 bases match TRBD2. The CDR3 spans 16 residues. J was trimmed by 7 bases and V by 5 bases; bases with no gene match: 7. Germline-derived CDR1 and CDR2 are MDHEN and SYDVKM. This CDR3 reads CASSLGLAGGGNEQFF. Written as DNA, the CDR3 is TGTGCCAGCAGTCTCGGACTAGCGGGAGGAGGGAATGAGCAGTTCTTC.

V is TRBV5-6 and J is TRBJ1-1, with a possible D match to TRBD1 (6 bases). Germline values: CDR1 SGHDT, CDR2 YYEEEE. V was cut by 4 bases and J by 6 bases, with 16 bases left in between. The CDR3 contains 14 residues. The CDR3 DNA reads TGTGCCAGCAGCCCTGAGACAGGAAGGGCTGAAGCTTTCTTT. The encoded protein is CASSPETGRAEAFF.

V and J are TRBV5-1 and TRBJ2-1, with 7 positions matching TRBD1. V gave up 4 bases and J gave up 3 bases; unmatched junction bases: 7. Germline V gene sequence: CDR1 SGHRS, CDR2 YFSETQ. There are 15 residues in the CDR3. CDR3 region: CASSQGQPVYNEQFF. DNA of the CDR3: TGCGCCAGCAGCCAGGGACAGCCCGTCTACAATGAGCAGTTCTTC.

The chain combines TRBV6-8 with TRBJ2-4; D gene uncertain. The CDR3 totals 16 residues. Trimming removed 1 base at V and 0 bases at J, with 10 bases between. Germline V gene data show CDR1 as MNHGY and CDR2 as SAAAGT. The CDR3 DNA reads as TGTGCCAGCAGTTACTGTTGCGAGATAGCCAAAAACATTCAGTACTTC. Translation gives CASSYCCEIAKNIQYF.

V usage is TRBV11-2 and J usage is TRBJ2-4, with D maybe TRBD2 (6 bases). Germline CDR1 and CDR2: SGHAT and FQNNGV. This CDR3 region has 14 residues. V was pared by 1 base and J by 8 bases, with 12 bases between. CDR3 coding DNA: TGTGCCAGCAGCTTAGGGACAAGGGACTACATTCAGTACTTC. Amino acids: CASSLGTRDYIQYF. The full variable domain, rest sourced from reference TRBV11-2 and TRBJ2-4, is EAGVAQSPRYKIIEKRQSVAFWCNPISGHATLYWYQQILGQGPKLLIQFQNNGVVDDSQLPKDRFSAERLKGVDSTLKIQPAKLEDSAVYLCASSLGTRDYIQYFGAGTRLSVL.

The rearrangement uses TRBV7-9 and TRBJ2-2, with 9 bases that match TRBD2. Trimming at V came to 5 bases and at J to 8 bases, leaving 18 bases not matched to a gene. Germline V gene data show CDR1 as SEHNR and CDR2 as FQNEAQ (reference sequence). The CDR3 runs to 18 residues. The CDR3 DNA is TGTGCCAGCAGCCCAAGTCGAGGACTAGCGAAAGATATAGGGGAGCTGTTTTTT. It encodes CASSPSRGLAKDIGELFF.

The V call is TRBV20-1, the J call TRBJ2-1; no firm D call. Germline-derived CDR1 and CDR2 are DFQATT and SNEGSKA (reference sequence). V shed 0 bases and J shed 10 bases, with 7 bases lying between them. The CDR3 has 11 residues. The CDR3 is CSARDRYEQFF. The CDR3 nucleotides read TGCAGTGCTAGAGATCGCTACGAGCAGTTCTTC.